These 17 T cell receptor beta chains were all obtained from the same sample, sequenced in a study of PD-1 blockade in classical Hodgkin lymphoma. Following autologous stem cell transplantation, relapse occurred in every patient, and exposure to brentuximab vedotin varied. Sequencing used immunoSEQ multiplex PCR; TCRdb keeps in-frame clones, though not all of them. The table records some 45,000 clones, roughly 90% of them present only once. Sequences were derived from peripheral blood mononuclear cells (PBMCs), sampled at baseline. The receptors were sampled from a human donor with classical Hodgkin lymphoma.

This sequence joins TRBV18 and TRBJ1-2, with 10 positions matching TRBD1. The CDR3 totals 14 residues. Germline assignment: CDR1 KGHSH and CDR2 LQKENI. V dropped 2 bases and J dropped 3; count of bases not matched to a gene: 0. CDR3 loop: CASSPGQGDYGYTF. The CDR3 nucleotides read TGTGCCAGCTCACCAGGACAGGGGGACTATGGCTACACCTTC. Drawing the rest from reference TRBV18 and TRBJ1-2, the complete variable domain is NAGVMQNPRHLVRRRGQEARLRCSPMKGHSHVYWYRQLPEEGLKFMVYLQKENIIDESGMPKERFSAEFPKEGPSILRIQQVVRGDSAAYFCASSPGQGDYGYTFGSGTRLTVV.

The J gene is TRBJ2-7, the V gene TRBV19, with a weak D call TRBD2 (6 bases). The CDR3 covers 15 residues. Trimming took 3 bases from V and 0 from J, leaving 12 bases between them. Germline CDR1 and CDR2: LNHDA and SQIVND (reference sequence). In DNA form, the CDR3 reads TGTGCCAGTAGTATGATTGGGGGGAGCTCCTACGAGCAGTACTTC. Protein sequence: CASSMIGGSSYEQYF.

The rearrangement uses TRBV5-1 and TRBJ2-3; 8 positions match TRBD2. Germline V gives CDR1 SGHRS, CDR2 YFSETQ. This CDR3 has 15 amino acids. Unmatched junction bases numbered 5, after V lost 3 bases and J lost 2 bases. CDR3 sequence (DNA): TGCGCCAGCAGCTCCCAAGCGGGGGCCACAGATACGCAGTATTTT. Amino acid sequence: CASSSQAGATDTQYF.

In its sample, this clone was seen once. V and J are TRBV19 and TRBJ2-7; the D gene is possibly TRBD1 (6 bases). From germline, CDR1 is LNHDA and CDR2 SQIVND (reference sequence). The CDR3 spans 14 residues. V was cut by 1 base and J by 2 bases, with 9 bases left in between. The CDR3 reads CASSIGNRAYEQYF. The CDR3 DNA reads TGTGCCAGTAGTATAGGGAACAGGGCCTACGAGCAGTACTTC.

The chain combines TRBV15 with TRBJ2-2; no reliable D call. The CDR3 is 14 residues long. Germline loops: CDR1 LNHNV, CDR2 YYDKDF (reference sequence). The V gene lost 5 bases and the J gene lost 5 bases, with 12 bases spanning the gap. DNA of the CDR3: TGTGCCACCAGCCTAGGGTCCGAGACCGGGGAGCTGTTTTTT. Protein: CATSLGSETGELFF. The full variable domain, completed using reference TRBV15 and TRBJ2-2, is DAMVIQNPRYQVTQFGKPVTLSCSQTLNHNVMYWYQQKSSQAPKLLFHYYDKDFNNEADTPDNFQSRRPNTSFCFLDIRSPGLGDTAMYLCATSLGSETGELFFGEGSRLTVL.

The V and J genes are TRBV2 and TRBJ2-5, with a weak D call TRBD2 (6 bases). CDR3 size: 14 residues. Germline loops: CDR1 SNHLY, CDR2 FYNNEI. Deletions cut 5 bases from V and 7 bases from J, with 17 bases between. DNA for the CDR3: TGTGCCAGCAGTCCCGGGACTTCTTTTGGGACCCAGTACTTC. Translation: CASSPGTSFGTQYF.

The chain recombines TRBV7-2 with TRBJ2-5; 7 bases match TRBD2. Germline V gene lookup returns CDR1 SGHTA and CDR2 FQGNSA. The CDR3 extends over 15 amino acids. V dropped 1 base and J dropped 1; count of bases not matched to a gene: 3. CDR3 in DNA: TGTGCCAGCAGCTTAGAGCGGGGCCCCCAAGAGACCCAGTACTTC. As protein: CASSLERGPQETQYF.

The J gene is TRBJ2-7, the V gene TRBV5-1; 9 bases are shared with TRBD2. The germline V gene has CDR1 SGHRS and CDR2 YFSETQ. V dropped 0 bases and J dropped 2; count of bases not matched to a gene: 6. The CDR3 covers 16 residues. CDR3 loop: CASSLVQRGAAYEQYF. CDR3 coding DNA: TGCGCCAGCAGCTTGGTCCAGCGGGGGGCGGCCTACGAGCAGTACTTC.

The CDR3 DNA is TGTGCCAGCAGCTTAGATGGAGGCGGGTTCTCCTACGAGCAGTACTTC. Translated: CASSLDGGGFSYEQYF. V is TRBV11-2 and J is TRBJ2-7, with D perhaps TRBD2 (5 bases). Germline values: CDR1 SGHAT, CDR2 FQNNGV. This CDR3 comprises 16 residues. V was trimmed by 0 bases and J by 0 bases, leaving 12 bases between them.

The chain combines TRBV5-6 with TRBJ2-4; 7 bases line up with TRBD1. Germline V gene sequence: CDR1 SGHDT, CDR2 YYEEEE. V lost 2 bases and J lost 0; bases outside the gene matches: 11. The CDR3 extends over 18 amino acids. CDR3 sequence reads: CASSFRPMGQLAKNIQYF. The CDR3 coding sequence is TGTGCCAGCAGCTTCCGCCCCATGGGACAGCTAGCCAAAAACATTCAGTACTTC.

This clone was detected only a few times. The gene calls are TRBV6-1 and TRBJ2-3; the match to TRBD2 covers 10 bases. The germline gives CDR1 MNHNS, CDR2 SASEGT. The CDR3 consists of 15 residues. The junction had 5 bases not matched to a gene; V was cut back by 8 bases and J by 0 bases. The CDR3 DNA follows: TGTGCCAGCTCAGGGACTAGCGATAGCACAGATACGCAGTATTTT. Its translation is CASSGTSDSTDTQYF.

This clone appeared a single time. J is TRBJ2-4 and V is TRBV7-9; 8 nucleotides agree with TRBD1. The CDR3 is 14 amino acids. Per germline, CDR1 SEHNR and CDR2 FQNEAQ (reference sequence). V was clipped by 3 bases and J by 8 bases; unmatched bases: 6. CDR3 nucleotide sequence: TGTGCCAGCAGCTTTGGTCAGGGGGCATACATTCAGTACTTC. It translates to CASSFGQGAYIQYF.

The chain carries TRBV9 and TRBJ2-2; 9 bases agree with TRBD2. This CDR3 is 16 amino acids long. Trimming cost V 3 bases and J 1 base; bases outside gene matches: 4. Germline V lookup: CDR1 SGDLS, CDR2 YYNGEE. CDR3: CASSDSTSGNTGELFF. In DNA form, the CDR3 reads TGTGCCAGCAGCGACTCGACTAGCGGGAACACCGGGGAGCTGTTTTTT.

The chain links TRBV7-8 to TRBJ1-5; TRBD1 matches 7 bases. The CDR3 length is 16 residues. J gave up 3 bases and V 1 base, and 6 bases lay outside the gene matches. The germline gives CDR1 SGHVS, CDR2 FQNEAQ. CDR3 amino acids: CASSLEGQSSNQPQHF. In nucleotides, the CDR3 is TGTGCCAGCAGCTTAGAGGGACAGAGTTCCAATCAGCCCCAGCATTTT.

The count of this clone is one. The chain recombines TRBV2 with TRBJ2-7; 7 bases are shared with TRBD1. V was pared by 7 bases and J by 0 bases, with 12 bases of the junction left unmatched. This CDR3 spans 16 amino acids. Germline assignment: CDR1 SNHLY and CDR2 FYNNEI. CDR3 nucleotide sequence: TGTGCCAGCACCGGTCCCGGGACAGCGAGCTCCTACGAGCAGTACTTC. It codes for CASTGPGTASSYEQYF.

This sequence joins TRBV7-9 and TRBJ2-4; TRBD2 matches at 7 bases. The J segment lost 6 bases and the V segment lost 5 bases, leaving 10 bases of the junction unmatched. Germline loops: CDR1 SEHNR, CDR2 FQNEAQ (reference sequence). The CDR3 has 15 residues. DNA of the CDR3: TGTGCCAGCAGCCTGCCCACTCGGGGGGTAAACATTCAGTACTTC. Protein product: CASSLPTRGVNIQYF.

The V and J genes are TRBV11-2 and TRBJ2-7; D gene uncertain. This CDR3 region has 14 residues. The germline gives CDR1 SGHAT, CDR2 FQNNGV. V was clipped by 2 bases and J by 1 base, with 9 bases between them. Here the CDR3 reads CASSLSDGSYEQYF. The DNA for the CDR3 is TGTGCCAGCAGCTTATCCGACGGTTCCTACGAGCAGTACTTC.